These 16 T cell receptor beta chains share one sample of origin, sequenced in a study of control samples from healthy donors and cancer patients. Profiling relied on immunoSEQ multiplex PCR, and the TCRdb table lists in-frame clones only, not all of them. The table records some 160,000 clones, approximately 93% of them present only once. The sequenced sample consisted of blood. The source is a woman aged 40 to 50 in good health.

The rearrangement uses TRBV25-1 and TRBJ2-2, with D unresolved. Trimming took 6 bases from V and 6 from J, leaving 17 bases between them. In germline, CDR1 is MGHDK, CDR2 SYGVNS. The CDR3 covers 15 residues. This CDR3 reads CASSRIPIGSGELFF. The CDR3 DNA is TGTGCCAGCAGCAGAATCCCGATTGGGTCCGGGGAGCTGTTTTTT.

The genes are TRBV3-1 (or the pseudogene TRBV3-2) and TRBJ2-1; 11 bases map to TRBD1. The ends lost 3 bases at V and 7 bases at J; junction bases unmatched: 5. Germline loops: CDR1 LGHDT, CDR2 YNNKEL (reference sequence). CDR3 length equals 15 residues. In DNA form, the CDR3 reads TGTGCCAGCAGCCAGGGGACAGGGGGGAGGAATGAGCAGTTCTTC. Amino acids: CASSQGTGGRNEQFF.

The count of this clone is one. The rearrangement joins TRBV15 to TRBJ2-5; 10 positions agree with TRBD2. This CDR3 has 16 residues. V gave up 5 bases and J gave up 4 bases; unmatched junction bases: 10. Germline V CDR1 and CDR2: LNHNV, YYDKDF (reference sequence). CDR3 loop: CATSLAPSGSRETQYF. CDR3 DNA sequence: TGTGCCACCAGCTTAGCCCCTAGCGGGAGCCGAGAGACCCAGTACTTC.

The chain couples TRBV7-9 to TRBJ1-2; the D gene is possibly TRBD1 (5 bases). The length of the CDR3 is 18 residues. CDR1 SEHNR and CDR2 FQNEAQ come from the germline V gene (reference sequence). The V end was cut by 3 bases, the J end by 0 bases, with 20 bases between. CDR3 amino acids: CASSFIFGTDLPNYGYTF. CDR3 nucleotide sequence: TGTGCCAGCAGCTTTATTTTTGGGACGGACCTTCCTAACTATGGCTACACCTTC.

The gene calls are TRBV2 and TRBJ1-1, with no clear D. The CDR3 has 12 amino acids. Germline assignment: CDR1 SNHLY and CDR2 FYNNEI. The V end lost 7 bases, the J end lost 6 bases, and 12 bases lay between the germline ends. The CDR3 is CASIVGYSEAFF. In DNA form, the CDR3 reads TGTGCCAGCATAGTCGGTTACTCTGAAGCTTTCTTT.

This chain joins TRBV6-5 and TRBJ1-1; the D is unclear. The CDR3 consists of 14 residues. CDR1 is MNHEY, CDR2 SVGAGI, per germline. Trimming stripped 5 bases from V and 0 bases from J, with 10 bases between. The CDR3 region has the DNA TGTGCCAGCAGTAGCAGAGGCATGAACACTGAAGCTTTCTTT. This translates into CASSSRGMNTEAFF.

V gene TRBV18 combines with J gene TRBJ2-1; TRBD2 matches 12 bases. V lost 3 bases to trimming and J lost 5 bases; unmatched junction nucleotides: 2. CDR1 KGHSH and CDR2 LQKENI come from the germline V gene. The length of the CDR3 is 15 residues. CDR3 protein: CASSPRTSGNNEQFF. Here the CDR3 DNA reads TGTGCCAGCTCACCGAGGACTAGCGGGAACAATGAGCAGTTCTTC.

This rearrangement joins TRBV3-1 (or the pseudogene TRBV3-2) to TRBJ2-2; D uncertain. Trimming cost V 0 bases and J 1 base, with 12 bases left between them. Germline CDR1 LGHDT, CDR2 YNNKEL (reference sequence). The CDR3 consists of 17 residues. The CDR3 DNA sequence: TGTGCCAGCAGCCAAGATCTTCGGTCCGGGAACACCGGGGAGCTGTTTTTT. Translation: CASSQDLRSGNTGELFF.

This clone was recorded a few times. The V call is TRBV18, the J call TRBJ1-5; D remains unclear. Looked up from germline, CDR1 is KGHSH and CDR2 is LQKENI. V dropped 0 bases and J dropped 5 bases, with 8 bases sitting between them. The CDR3 runs to 14 residues. The CDR3 region is CASSPPGGYQPQHF. CDR3 nucleotide sequence: TGTGCCAGCTCACCACCGGGTGGGTATCAGCCCCAGCATTTT.

The J gene is TRBJ2-4, the V gene TRBV5-1; D might be TRBD1 or TRBD2, each matching 7 bases. Trimming took off 4 bases at V and 8 bases at J, with 13 bases between the two ends. Germline V gene data show CDR1 as SGHRS and CDR2 as YFSETQ. The CDR3 runs 13 residues. Here the CDR3 reads CASSEGAGDIQYF. CDR3 bases: TGCGCCAGCAGCGAGGGGGCGGGAGACATTCAGTACTTC.

The rearrangement links TRBV7-2 to TRBJ1-2; weak D call: TRBD1 (6 bases). The CDR3 is 16 residues long. Germline CDR1 reads SGHTA; CDR2 reads FQGNSA. Trimming cost V 0 bases and J 2 bases, with 13 bases left between them. The CDR3, as DNA: TGTGCCAGCAGCTTAGCGGGGGGCCAAGTGAACTATGGCTACACCTTC. Protein: CASSLAGGQVNYGYTF.

V gene TRBV9 combines with J gene TRBJ2-7, with 10 bases matching TRBD2. The CDR3 runs 16 residues. V shed 0 bases, J shed 0 bases, and the junction held 3 bases outside the gene matches. Per germline, CDR1 SGDLS and CDR2 YYNGEE. Here the CDR3 reads CASSVGGLADSYEQYF. The CDR3 DNA reads as TGTGCCAGCAGCGTAGGAGGACTAGCGGACTCCTACGAGCAGTACTTC.

The chain employs TRBV4-1 and TRBJ2-3; D remains unclear. Germline-derived CDR1 and CDR2 are MGHRA and YSYEKL. V shed 0 bases and J shed 2 bases, with 12 bases lying between them. The CDR3 length is 16 residues. Here the CDR3 DNA reads TGCGCCAGCAGCCAAGAAAGATGGGGATCCACAGATACGCAGTATTTT. Translating gives CASSQERWGSTDTQYF.

The rearrangement uses TRBV3-1 (or the pseudogene TRBV3-2) and TRBJ2-1, with TRBD1 as a possible D gene (6 bases). The CDR3 sequence is 13 residues long. The germline V gene has CDR1 LGHDT and CDR2 YNNKEL (reference sequence). Trimming took 1 base from V and 9 from J, leaving 10 bases between them. CDR3 bases: TGTGCCAGCAGCCAAGGGCGACAGGTTGAGCAGTTCTTC. Encoded protein: CASSQGRQVEQFF.

This clone was seen only a few times. The chain joins TRBV20-1 to TRBJ1-1; perhaps TRBD1 as D (6 bases). Trimming stripped 3 bases from V and 5 bases from J, with 19 bases between. CDR3 length: 15 residues. Germline loops: CDR1 DFQATT, CDR2 SNEGSKA (reference sequence). CDR3 coding DNA: TGCAGTGCTAGTCGGAAAAAAGTAGGGGGGACTGAAGCTTTCTTT. Its translation is CSASRKKVGGTEAFF.

The V call is TRBV5-1, the J call TRBJ2-5; TRBD1 agrees at 11 bases. J lost 5 bases, V lost 0 bases, and 6 bases had no gene match. This CDR3 region has 16 residues. Germline V CDR1 and CDR2: SGHRS, YFSETQ. CDR3 loop: CASSLGLDRGPETQYF. The DNA for the CDR3 is TGCGCCAGCAGCTTGGGGCTGGACAGGGGGCCTGAGACCCAGTACTTC.